One sample yielded the 17 T cell receptor beta chains listed below, sequenced in a study of CXCR3-negative and CXCR3-positive naive CD8 T cells. Points from the study as a whole: CXCR3-positive naive cells had TRB CDR3s that were more hydrophobic than CXCR3-negative naive cells had.

Antigens for these TCRs are unknown. UMI-labeled 5' RACE TRB cDNA libraries were prepared from the cells. TCRdb reanalyzed the 5' RACE reads, giving one entry per CDR3 protein sequence and no DNA. This sample lists about 94,000 distinct CDR3 sequences; its ten largest clones have approximately 0.53%. Sequencing was performed on naive CXCR3+ CD8+ T cells from blood. As for subset: CD45RO-CCR7+CD27+CD95- naive CD8+ T cells expressing CXCR3 (TNR3+). These receptors came from a human donor in good health. Some clones in this sample may be carry-over from other donors' samples.

The genes are TRBV28 and TRBJ1-6. CDR3 size: 15 residues. Germline lookup yields CDR1 MDHEN and CDR2 SYDVKM. The CDR3 is CASSSPGRNNSPLHF.

V usage is TRBV28 and J usage is TRBJ2-3; TCRdb's assignment of TRBD1 cannot be checked, as there is no DNA. Germline V gene data show CDR1 as MDHEN and CDR2 as SYDVKM. The CDR3 length is 18 residues. CDR3 sequence: CASSLANLDSPFTDTQYF. Full variable domain (remainder filled in from reference TRBV28 and TRBJ2-3): DVKVTQSSRYLVKRTGEKVFLECVQDMDHENMFWYRQDPGLGLRLIYFSYDVKMKEKGDIPEGYSVSREKKERFSLILESASTNQTSMYLCASSLANLDSPFTDTQYFGPGTRLTVL.

This rearrangement joins TRBV29-1 to TRBJ1-1. This CDR3 is built from 11 residues. Looked up from germline, CDR1 is SQVTM and CDR2 is ANQGSEA. CDR3 in amino acids: CSVEGNTEAFF.

The J gene is TRBJ2-1, the V gene TRBV6-1; TCRdb indicates TRBD1, and absent DNA this call remains unverified. CDR3 size: 14 residues. CDR1 and CDR2 (germline): MNHNS, SASEGT. The CDR3 is CASRDRVSYNEQFF.

The V and J genes are TRBV6-6 and TRBJ2-3; lacking DNA, the TRBD2 call made by TCRdb goes unchecked. Germline CDR1 reads MNHNY; CDR2 reads SVGAGI (reference sequence). The CDR3 extends over 15 amino acids. CDR3 in amino acids: CASSYAAGSTDTQYF.

The rearrangement uses TRBV30 and TRBJ2-1; TCRdb gives TRBD2 as the D gene, but with no DNA this cannot be confirmed. The CDR3 consists of 14 residues. Germline V gene sequence: CDR1 GTSNPN, CDR2 SVGIG (reference sequence). The CDR3 reads CAWERGGPVEKQFF.

The J gene is TRBJ2-5, the V gene TRBV15; TCRdb's assignment of TRBD2 cannot be checked, as there is no DNA. This CDR3 has 14 amino acids. Germline CDR1 reads LNHNV; CDR2 reads YYDKDF (reference sequence). Here the CDR3 reads CATSRGGGLETQYF.

This chain joins TRBV7-9 and TRBJ1-4; TCRdb's D call, TRBD1, is unchecked because there is no DNA. CDR3 length: 14 amino acids. Per germline, CDR1 SEHNR and CDR2 FQNEAQ (reference sequence). CDR3 protein: CASSETGEGEKLFF.

The chain couples TRBV25-1 to TRBJ2-1. CDR1 is MGHDK, CDR2 SYGVNS, per germline. The CDR3 runs 13 residues. The chain's CDR3 is CASSERLRDEQFF.

The gene calls are TRBV6-2 or TRBV6-3 and TRBJ1-1; without DNA, the TCRdb call of TRBD1 cannot be checked. Germline V CDR1 and CDR2: MNHEY, SVGEGT. This CDR3 contains 13 residues. CDR3 in amino acids: CASFPGPDAEAFF.

The rearrangement joins TRBV28 to TRBJ1-4; the TCRdb call, TRBD1, lacks DNA for checking. The CDR3 sequence is 15 residues long. Germline assignment: CDR1 MDHEN and CDR2 SYDVKM. This CDR3 is CASRLFQGSSEKLFF.

CDR3 residues: CASSFRGGLEQFF. The chain combines TRBV5-1 with TRBJ2-1; there is no DNA to check the TCRdb D call of TRBD1. The CDR3 is 13 residues long. Germline V gene data show CDR1 as SGHRS and CDR2 as YFSETQ.

The CDR3 reads CASSQDGRKNTEAFF. This sequence joins TRBV7-9 and TRBJ1-1. CDR1 SEHNR and CDR2 FQNEAQ come from the germline V gene (reference sequence). The CDR3 is 15 residues long.

The rearrangement uses TRBV7-9 and TRBJ2-5; TCRdb calls TRBD1, which cannot be checked without DNA. The V gene's germline CDR1 is SEHNR and CDR2 FQNEAQ (reference sequence). The CDR3 consists of 16 residues. The CDR3 loop is CASSAGTGLEGETQYF.

This chain uses TRBV12-3 or TRBV12-4 with TRBJ2-3. This CDR3 comprises 16 residues. The CDR3: CASSLRLRSFTDTQYF.

This chain links TRBV9 with TRBJ2-1; checking the TCRdb D call of TRBD1 is not possible without DNA. CDR3 length: 15 amino acids. Germline V gene lookup returns CDR1 SGDLS and CDR2 YYNGEE. CDR3 sequence: CASSASGTGGHEQFF.

V usage is TRBV28 and J usage is TRBJ2-7. The length of the CDR3 is 12 residues. The germline gives CDR1 MDHEN, CDR2 SYDVKM. The CDR3 spells CASSFIGYEQYF.